A selection of T cell receptor beta chains follows, all from one sample in a study of blood T cell repertoires in COVID-19. TCRdb's copy holds only in-frame clones and misses some; the assay was immunoSEQ multiplex PCR. This table has 200,000 to 250,000 clones, roughly 80% appearing once. Material for sequencing was peripheral blood. These receptors were obtained from a woman in her forties or fifties with acute or convalescent COVID-19. CDR3s include the opening cysteine and the closing phenylalanine or tryptophan. The order of the fields is D gene, J gene, clone size, V gene, CDR3 DNA, CDR3 protein. D genes are given only for firm matches. Where a row states a size, it is once, few, many or the class of an expanded clone; other rows omit it.

D gene: TRBD1; J gene: TRBJ1-3; clone size: .; V gene: TRBV20-1; CDR3 DNA: TGCAGTGCTAGTCCCGGACAGGTTGGAAACACCATATATTTT; CDR3 protein: CSASPGQVGNTIYF
D gene: .; J gene: TRBJ1-4; clone size: .; V gene: TRBV28; CDR3 DNA: TGTGCCAGCAGGCCGGGACACGATAATGAAAAACTGTTTTTT; CDR3 protein: CASRPGHDNEKLFF
D gene: .; J gene: TRBJ1-5; clone size: .; V gene: TRBV11-2; CDR3 DNA: TGTGCCAGCAGCCCTTCGGACAGTAGGGGCAATCAGCCCCAGCATTTT; CDR3 protein: CASSPSDSRGNQPQHF
D gene: .; J gene: TRBJ1-1; clone size: .; V gene: TRBV18; CDR3 DNA: TGTGCCAGCTCACCAACCAGGAACACTGAAGCTTTCTTT; CDR3 protein: CASSPTRNTEAFF
D gene: TRBD2; J gene: TRBJ2-2; clone size: .; V gene: TRBV19; CDR3 DNA: TGTGCCAGTAGTACCGGGACTAGCGGGATTGGCACCGGGGAGCTGTTTTTT; CDR3 protein: CASSTGTSGIGTGELFF
D gene: .; J gene: TRBJ2-3; clone size: .; V gene: TRBV6-5; CDR3 DNA: TGTGCCAGCAGTTACGGGCCCCGATCGGGCACAGATACGCAGTATTTT; CDR3 protein: CASSYGPRSGTDTQYF
D gene: TRBD1; J gene: TRBJ2-2; clone size: .; V gene: TRBV5-4; CDR3 DNA: TGTGCCAGCAGCTGGGAAGGGGGCGGTACCGGGGAGCTGTTTTTT; CDR3 protein: CASSWEGGGTGELFF
D gene: .; J gene: TRBJ1-4; clone size: .; V gene: TRBV29-1; CDR3 DNA: TGCAGCGTTGAGGGCAAACCAAATGAAAAACTGTTTTTT; CDR3 protein: CSVEGKPNEKLFF
D gene: .; J gene: TRBJ1-2; clone size: .; V gene: TRBV9; CDR3 DNA: TGTGCCAGCAGCGTAGAGCTCGGTGGCTACACCTTC; CDR3 protein: CASSVELGGYTF
D gene: .; J gene: TRBJ1-4; clone size: .; V gene: TRBV7-9; CDR3 DNA: TGTGCCAGCAGCTTGACACCTGCAACTAATGAAAAACTGTTTTTT; CDR3 protein: CASSLTPATNEKLFF
D gene: .; J gene: TRBJ1-5; clone size: .; V gene: TRBV7-2; CDR3 DNA: TGTGCCAGCAGCTACAGTCCCTTTAGCAATCAGCCCCAGCATTTT; CDR3 protein: CASSYSPFSNQPQHF
D gene: .; J gene: TRBJ1-5; clone size: few; V gene: TRBV19; CDR3 DNA: TGTGCCAGTAGTATGTACAGCAACAATCAGCCCCAGCATTTT; CDR3 protein: CASSMYSNNQPQHF
D gene: .; J gene: TRBJ2-7; clone size: .; V gene: TRBV18; CDR3 DNA: TGTGCCAGCTCACCACTGAAGAAGGAGTCGGGGCAGTACTTC; CDR3 protein: CASSPLKKESGQYF
D gene: .; J gene: TRBJ2-1; clone size: many; V gene: TRBV9; CDR3 DNA: TGTGCCAGCAGCCCGCTACAGGGTTTGGGAAATGAGCAGTTCTTC; CDR3 protein: CASSPLQGLGNEQFF
D gene: .; J gene: TRBJ2-7; clone size: .; V gene: TRBV4-3; CDR3 DNA: TGCGCCAGCAGCCCCGGACAGTCCTACGAGCAGTACTTC; CDR3 protein: CASSPGQSYEQYF
D gene: .; J gene: TRBJ2-7; clone size: .; V gene: TRBV5-1; CDR3 DNA: TGCGCCAGCAGCTTGGAGGCGGGCTCCTACGAGCAGTACTTC; CDR3 protein: CASSLEAGSYEQYF
D gene: .; J gene: TRBJ2-7; clone size: .; V gene: TRBV2; CDR3 DNA: TGTGCCAGCAGTGAACGGAGGGTCATGTACTTC; CDR3 protein: CASSERRVMYF
D gene: .; J gene: TRBJ2-1; clone size: .; V gene: TRBV30; CDR3 DNA: TGTGCCTGGAGACCCCAGGGACAAGCCTACAATGAGCAGTTCTTC; CDR3 protein: CAWRPQGQAYNEQFF
D gene: .; J gene: TRBJ2-1; clone size: once; V gene: TRBV6-5; CDR3 DNA: TGTGCCAGCAGGGGGCCTTACAATGAGCAGTTCTTC; CDR3 protein: CASRGPYNEQFF
D gene: TRBD1; J gene: TRBJ1-4; clone size: .; V gene: TRBV4-2; CDR3 DNA: TGTGCCAGCAGCCACGATCAACAGGGGGGAAGCTCTAAACTGTTTTTT; CDR3 protein: CASSHDQQGGSSKLFF
D gene: TRBD2; J gene: TRBJ2-3; clone size: .; V gene: TRBV28; CDR3 DNA: TGTGCCAGCAGCCCCCCTAGCGGGGGCGGACCAGATACGCAGTATTTT; CDR3 protein: CASSPPSGGGPDTQYF
D gene: .; J gene: TRBJ1-3; clone size: .; V gene: TRBV9; CDR3 DNA: TGTGCCAGCAGCGTGCGCGCTATTGGAAACACCATATATTTT; CDR3 protein: CASSVRAIGNTIYF
D gene: .; J gene: TRBJ1-2; clone size: .; V gene: TRBV5-6; CDR3 DNA: TGTGCCAGCAGCACCAGGGGCGGCTATGGCTACACCTTC; CDR3 protein: CASSTRGGYGYTF
D gene: .; J gene: TRBJ2-2; clone size: .; V gene: TRBV21-1; CDR3 DNA: TGTGCCAGCAGCGAACCACGGAGGGGGAGGGGGTTCGGAGAGCTGTTTTTT; CDR3 protein: CASSEPRRGRGFGELFF
D gene: TRBD2; J gene: TRBJ2-7; clone size: .; V gene: TRBV29-1; CDR3 DNA: TGCAGCGCCATCGCCGGGACTAGCGGGGGCTACGAGCAGTACTTC; CDR3 protein: CSAIAGTSGGYEQYF
D gene: TRBD1; J gene: TRBJ1-1; clone size: .; V gene: TRBV5-1; CDR3 DNA: TGCGCCAGCAGCTTGGAGAACAGGGGAACTAATGAAGCTTTCTTT; CDR3 protein: CASSLENRGTNEAFF
D gene: TRBD1; J gene: TRBJ1-1; clone size: .; V gene: TRBV18; CDR3 DNA: TGTGCCAGCTCACCTGGATCTACAGGGGCTACGAATGAAGCTTTCTTT; CDR3 protein: CASSPGSTGATNEAFF
D gene: .; J gene: TRBJ1-5; clone size: few; V gene: TRBV19; CDR3 DNA: TGTGCCAGTAGTCCGGAGAGTTATAGCAATCAGCCCCAGCATTTT; CDR3 protein: CASSPESYSNQPQHF
D gene: .; J gene: TRBJ1-2; clone size: .; V gene: TRBV4-3; CDR3 DNA: TGCGCCAGCAGCCAAGGAACAGATAACTATGGCTACACCTTC; CDR3 protein: CASSQGTDNYGYTF
D gene: .; J gene: TRBJ2-3; clone size: .; V gene: TRBV4-1; CDR3 DNA: TGCGCCAGCAGCCAGTCCGCAGATACGCAGTATTTT; CDR3 protein: CASSQSADTQYF
D gene: .; J gene: TRBJ2-7; clone size: once; V gene: TRBV30; CDR3 DNA: TGTGCCTGGAGTGTCGGGGTGGGAGGATTTGGTCGCTCCTACGAGCAGTACTTC; CDR3 protein: CAWSVGVGGFGRSYEQYF
D gene: .; J gene: TRBJ2-2; clone size: .; V gene: TRBV4-3; CDR3 DNA: TGCGCCAGCAGCTTTTTGGAGGCCGGGGAGCTGTTTTTT; CDR3 protein: CASSFLEAGELFF
D gene: .; J gene: TRBJ2-2; clone size: .; V gene: TRBV24-1; CDR3 DNA: TGTGCCACCAGTTATACGGGAAACACCGGGGAGCTGTTTTTT; CDR3 protein: CATSYTGNTGELFF
D gene: .; J gene: TRBJ1-5; clone size: .; V gene: TRBV2; CDR3 DNA: TGTGCCAGCAGTGAAGCCGGGCGGGGCAATCAGCCCCAGCATTTT; CDR3 protein: CASSEAGRGNQPQHF
D gene: .; J gene: TRBJ2-1; clone size: .; V gene: TRBV6-5; CDR3 DNA: TGTGCCAGCAGTTACTCGGGGGGGCGCGCCTACAATGAGCAGTTCTTC; CDR3 protein: CASSYSGGRAYNEQFF
D gene: .; J gene: TRBJ2-1; clone size: .; V gene: TRBV7-8; CDR3 DNA: TGTGCCAGCAGCTCCGAACTCCTAGGCCGCAGTGAGCAGTTCTTC; CDR3 protein: CASSSELLGRSEQFF
D gene: TRBD1; J gene: TRBJ1-4; clone size: .; V gene: TRBV30; CDR3 DNA: TGTGCCTGGAGGACGGACGGACAGGCAACTAATGAAAAACTGTTTTTT; CDR3 protein: CAWRTDGQATNEKLFF
D gene: .; J gene: TRBJ2-7; clone size: .; V gene: TRBV28; CDR3 DNA: TGTGCCAGCAGCCAAAGTACGAGGGGGGGATTCGAGCAGTACTTC; CDR3 protein: CASSQSTRGGFEQYF
D gene: .; J gene: TRBJ1-1; clone size: .; V gene: TRBV28; CDR3 DNA: TGTGCCAGCAGTTTACCGCAGGGGCTGGTGAACACTGAAGCTTTCTTT; CDR3 protein: CASSLPQGLVNTEAFF
D gene: .; J gene: TRBJ1-1; clone size: .; V gene: TRBV5-6; CDR3 DNA: TGTGCCAGCGCTTTCGGGGTGAACACTGAAGCTTTCTTT; CDR3 protein: CASAFGVNTEAFF
D gene: TRBD2; J gene: TRBJ2-1; clone size: .; V gene: TRBV2; CDR3 DNA: TGTGCCAGCAGCGAGTTTAGCGGGAGCTACAATGAGCAGTTCTTC; CDR3 protein: CASSEFSGSYNEQFF
D gene: .; J gene: TRBJ1-5; clone size: .; V gene: TRBV28; CDR3 DNA: TGTGCCACCGAAGGGGGGGAAACTCAGCCCCAGCATTTT; CDR3 protein: CATEGGETQPQHF
D gene: .; J gene: TRBJ2-5; clone size: once; V gene: TRBV29-1; CDR3 DNA: TGCAGTTCTCGTAAGGCGGGGCAGGTGGGACAAGAGACCCAGTACTTC; CDR3 protein: CSSRKAGQVGQETQYF
D gene: .; J gene: TRBJ2-1; clone size: .; V gene: TRBV20-1; CDR3 DNA: TGCAGTGCTAGTCTCGGGATCTCCTACAATGAGCAGTTCTTC; CDR3 protein: CSASLGISYNEQFF
D gene: TRBD1; J gene: TRBJ2-7; clone size: once; V gene: TRBV7-8; CDR3 DNA: TGTGCCAGCAGCCCAAGGACAGGCTGGGACCACGAGCAGTACTTC; CDR3 protein: CASSPRTGWDHEQYF
D gene: TRBD2; J gene: TRBJ2-1; clone size: .; V gene: TRBV15; CDR3 DNA: TGTGCCACCAGCAGACGGACCCAACTAGCGACGTACAATGAGCAGTTCTTC; CDR3 protein: CATSRRTQLATYNEQFF
D gene: .; J gene: TRBJ2-5; clone size: .; V gene: TRBV18; CDR3 DNA: TGTGCCAGCTCACCCAGCCAGGGAGGAGAGACCCAGTACTTC; CDR3 protein: CASSPSQGGETQYF
D gene: .; J gene: TRBJ2-7; clone size: .; V gene: TRBV4-2; CDR3 DNA: TGTGCCAGCAGCCAAGATACCGGGGAGGGGGACGAGCAGTACTTC; CDR3 protein: CASSQDTGEGDEQYF
D gene: TRBD2; J gene: TRBJ2-3; clone size: .; V gene: TRBV12-5; CDR3 DNA: TGTGCTAGTGGTCCGGGAGGCTTCACAGATACGCAGTATTTT; CDR3 protein: CASGPGGFTDTQYF
D gene: TRBD1; J gene: TRBJ1-1; clone size: .; V gene: TRBV5-1; CDR3 DNA: TGCGCCAGCAGCTTACTACAGGGGGAAGGAGACACTGAAGCTTTCTTT; CDR3 protein: CASSLLQGEGDTEAFF
D gene: .; J gene: TRBJ1-6; clone size: .; V gene: TRBV5-1; CDR3 DNA: TGCGCCAGCAGCTTGGGCGGGCCCAGCTCCTATAATTCACCCCTCCACTTT; CDR3 protein: CASSLGGPSSYNSPLHF
D gene: .; J gene: TRBJ1-5; clone size: once; V gene: TRBV6-6; CDR3 DNA: TGTGCCAGCAGTTATCTCAAGACAGGCATCAATCAGCCCCAGCATTTT; CDR3 protein: CASSYLKTGINQPQHF
D gene: .; J gene: TRBJ2-5; clone size: .; V gene: TRBV7-2; CDR3 DNA: TGTGCCAGCAGCACGGGGGGCAACCAAGAGACCCAGTACTTC; CDR3 protein: CASSTGGNQETQYF
D gene: .; J gene: TRBJ1-1; clone size: .; V gene: TRBV19; CDR3 DNA: TGTGCCAGTAGAAGTGATGGGCCGCCCTCCACTGAAGCTTTCTTT; CDR3 protein: CASRSDGPPSTEAFF
D gene: TRBD1; J gene: TRBJ1-4; clone size: once; V gene: TRBV7-2; CDR3 DNA: TGTGCCAGCAGCTACGGACAGGTTACGGGAGAAAAACTGTTTTTT; CDR3 protein: CASSYGQVTGEKLFF
D gene: .; J gene: TRBJ2-5; clone size: .; V gene: TRBV7-7; CDR3 DNA: TGTGCTAGCAGCTCCCTCATGGGGGCACAAGAGACCCAGTACTTC; CDR3 protein: CASSSLMGAQETQYF